This T cell receptor beta chain emerged from a study of Ad26.COV2.S vaccination and SARS-CoV-2 variants (dated by TCRdb to about 2021). General notes on the study: Donors in the vaccine arm were drawn from COV1001, a multicentre, randomized, double-blind, placebo-controlled phase I-IIa trial testing Ad26.COV2.S in healthy adults. Dosing of Ad26.COV2.S was intramuscular, at either 5x10^10 or 1x10^11 viral particles, delivered as one shot or as two shots spaced 56 days apart. TCRbeta repertoire sequencing was used to assess the specificity and breadth of SARS-CoV-2-reactive T cell receptors after Ad26.COV2.S vaccination. A total of roughly 32 samples were included in the TCR-sequenced set, comprising about 20 Ad26.COV2.S vaccine recipients, 5 placebo recipients and 8 SARS-CoV-2 convalescent individuals. Trial participants were randomized into five groups of five, in which low-dose or high-dose Ad26.COV2.S was given once or twice, or placebo was given on both occasions. Investigators did not know the trial group allocation while performing experiments and assessing outcomes. Study-level results and caveats: Vaccine and placebo recipients had similar non-spike TCR breadth, a finding consistent with the vaccine containing only spike. Substantial breadth of spike-specific CD8+ and CD4+ T cell responses was reported after vaccination. Comparing responses between vaccine doses or regimens was not something the study was powered to do. The authors noted that total T cell responses may have been underestimated by the TCR breadth and depth analyses. Compared with placebo recipients, Ad26.COV2.S recipients showed higher spike-specific TCR breadth (P = 0.0014).

To note about this clone: Its target antigen remains unknown. The sample holds no much larger clone one base away, and base qualities are not on file.

From the cysteine up to the phenylalanine, the CDR3 has a length of 18 residues. Only the CDR3 part of the read is kept: 54 bases, read in frame from the first base. The germline V gene specifies SGHRS as CDR1 and YFSETQ as CDR2. Trimming at the junction amounts to 0 bases on V and 7 bases on J, and the germline ends lie 23 bases apart. TCRbeta CDR3 regions were sequenced with the immunoSEQ Assay. After extraction, genomic DNA underwent amplification by bias-controlled multiplex PCR, followed by high-throughput sequencing. The authors processed their data as follows. To quantify the absolute abundance of each unique TCRbeta CDR3 region, sequences were collapsed and filtered. T cell fraction was estimated by normalizing TCRbeta template counts to usable DNA, with usable DNA measured through amplification of reference genes found in all nucleated cells. Repertoire TCRs were annotated as SARS-CoV-2-specific by exact matching of V gene, CDR3 amino acid sequence and J gene to a known reactive TCR set. MIRA supplied the reference SARS-CoV-2 TCR set, which was filtered for enrichment in COVID-19-positive ImmuneCODE repertoires so that public or cross-reactive TCRs were removed. Using the MIRA antigens, annotated TCRs were further analysed by specific ORF or by position within an ORF. Breadth was defined as annotated unique rearrangements over total unique productive rearrangements; depth was the summed frequency of those rearrangements. Group comparisons of TCR breadth used two-sided Wilcoxon rank-sum tests. Here the immuneACCESS table is served through TCRdb, limited to in-frame sequences with V and J called. Missing clones are a known gap in these copies; in checked studies unresolved V genes cover under half, and the rest lacks a known reason. That table furnishes V, J and clone size, whereas the DNA furnished D and trimming. For this sample there are roughly 380,000 clones; 85% appear just once. The ten largest account for around 3.3% of the sample.

The sample's treatment or condition label, decoded: 19 received Ad26.COV2.S at low or high dose, single or two shots; 5 received placebo; per-sample allocation not given. Repertoires of vaccine and placebo recipients were sequenced from samples taken on day 63 after the first injection. In Cohort 1b, about two dozen adults aged 18-55 years were enrolled at a single site in Boston, USA, between 29 July and 7 August 2020. Ad26.COV2.S was a replication-incompetent adenovirus type 26 vector that expressed a prefusion-stabilized SARS-CoV-2 spike protein derived from the original Wuhan strain. The sample here was peripheral blood, taken in a trial of Ad26.COV2.S vaccine versus placebo. The clonotype was recovered from a person between 18 and 65 years old who received the Ad26.COV2.S COVID-19 vaccine or a placebo. The rearrangement joined TRBV5-1 to TRBJ2-1, and the D gene may be TRBD2, 7 bases matching. Here is the DNA: TGCGCCAGCAGCTTGGATGATTATCGGGGGGCCAGAAGGAATGAGCAGTTCTTC. This codes for CASSLDDYRGARRNEQFF.